The 30 T cell receptor beta chains in this list originate from one sample, sequenced in a study of cytomegalovirus exposure and HLA in healthy donors. The primer mix had 60 Vbeta and 13 Jbeta primers. The repertoire was sequenced with immunoSEQ multiplex PCR; TCRdb's copy has only in-frame clones and lacks some. The sample lists around 150,000 clones; 70% to 90% were seen once. Sequences were obtained from PBMCs. The receptors were sampled from a woman in her thirties in good health and CMV-seronegative.

This sequence joins TRBV7-2 and TRBJ2-7; 14 bases are shared with TRBD2. The CDR3 consists of 18 residues. CDR1 and CDR2 from the germline V gene are SGHTA and FQGNSA. Trimming cost V 3 bases and J 4 bases; bases outside gene matches: 11. The chain's CDR3 is CASSFSSGLAGVAYEQYF. The CDR3 DNA reads as TGTGCCAGCAGCTTTTCCTCGGGACTAGCGGGGGTGGCGTACGAGCAGTACTTC.

V usage is TRBV6-4 and J usage is TRBJ2-6; TRBD2 agrees at 7 bases. CDR1 is MRHNA and CDR2 is SNTAGT in the germline V gene. This CDR3 spans 16 amino acids. The trim removed 0 bases at V and 1 base at J, leaving 0 bases unmatched. The CDR3 sequence is CASSDSGGSGANVLTF. Written as DNA, the CDR3 is TGTGCCAGCAGTGACTCGGGGGGGTCTGGGGCCAACGTCCTGACTTTC.

V and J are TRBV7-8 and TRBJ2-5; the match to TRBD2 covers 7 bases. The CDR3 runs to 17 residues. Trimming removed 3 bases from V and 0 bases from J; junction bases left unmatched: 10. CDR1 is SGHVS and CDR2 is FQNEAQ in the germline V gene. The CDR3 DNA follows: TGTGCCAGCAGCTTGAAGGGATGGCGGGGGTACCAAGAGACCCAGTACTTC. Encoded protein: CASSLKGWRGYQETQYF.

This clone occurred once. The chain links TRBV7-2 to TRBJ2-7; tentative D call: TRBD1 (6 bases). V lost 6 bases to trimming and J lost 1 base, with 7 bases between them. CDR1 is SGHTA, CDR2 FQGNSA, per germline. The CDR3 totals 12 residues. CDR3 nucleotides: TGTGCCAGCAGGGGGGCTTCCTACGAGCAGTACTTC. It specifies CASRGASYEQYF.

The gene calls are TRBV9 and TRBJ2-3, with 15 nucleotides matching TRBD2. This CDR3 contains 21 residues. V shed 3 bases and J 0 bases; nucleotides not matched to a gene: 14. Germline values: CDR1 SGDLS, CDR2 YYNGEE. In DNA, the CDR3 is TGTGCCAGCAGCGCCCGGACTAGCGGGAGGGGATATAAGGAGAGCACAGATACGCAGTATTTT. Protein sequence: CASSARTSGRGYKESTDTQYF.

This clone was counted a single time. The rearrangement joins TRBV27 to TRBJ1-2; D is possibly TRBD1 (5 bases). The ends were cut back, 6 bases at V and 3 bases at J, with 29 bases in the middle. Germline V gene lookup returns CDR1 MNHEY and CDR2 SMNVEV (reference sequence). The length of the CDR3 is 19 residues. CDR3 sequence (DNA): TGTGCCAGCAGATACACCATTATCCCTAAGATCGGGGGGGACTATGGCTACACCTTC. Its protein product is CASRYTIIPKIGGDYGYTF.

This sequence joins TRBV28 and TRBJ2-7, with a weak D call TRBD1 (6 bases). Between the trimmed V and J ends, which lost 6 bases and 3 bases, there was a span of 18 bases. CDR1 MDHEN and CDR2 SYDVKM come from the germline V gene. This CDR3 is 15 amino acids long. CDR3 DNA: TGTGCCAGCAGCTCCGGACAGAGTCTACTCTACGAGCAGTACTTC. Protein sequence: CASSSGQSLLYEQYF. Supplemented by reference TRBV28 and TRBJ2-7, the full variable domain reads DVKVTQSSRYLVKRTGEKVFLECVQDMDHENMFWYRQDPGLGLRLIYFSYDVKMKEKGDIPEGYSVSREKKERFSLILESASTNQTSMYLCASSSGQSLLYEQYFGPGTRLTVT.

The chain has TRBV6-1 and TRBJ2-5; possible D gene TRBD2, 6 bases. The end of the DNA is better explained by TRBJ2-7, so the J call may be wrong. CDR3 length equals 15 residues. Germline CDR1 and CDR2: MNHNS and SASEGT. CDR3 amino acids: CASSDPGTPTYEQYF. Written as DNA, the CDR3 is TGTGCCAGCAGTGACCCCGGGACTCCTACCTACGAGCAGTACTTC.

The V gene is TRBV9, the J gene TRBJ1-1, with D perhaps matching TRBD1 (5 bases). CDR1 SGDLS and CDR2 YYNGEE come from the germline V gene. CDR3 size: 15 residues. Trimming shortened V by 3 bases and J by 6 bases, and 18 bases separated the two germline ends. In nucleotides, the CDR3 is TGTGCCAGCAGCGGCCTCGCCCCCACAGGATCTGAAGCTTTCTTT. Residues: CASSGLAPTGSEAFF.

The chain combines TRBV5-6 with TRBJ2-7; TRBD1 is a possible D gene (7 bases). CDR1 SGHDT and CDR2 YYEEEE come from the germline V gene. The CDR3 extends over 14 amino acids. V was cut by 4 bases and J by 6 bases, with 17 bases left in between. The CDR3 sequence is CASSPWGAGGEQYF. Here the CDR3 DNA reads TGTGCCAGCAGCCCCTGGGGGGCAGGGGGCGAGCAGTACTTC.

The chain is built from TRBV6-4 and TRBJ2-3; D is unclear. CDR3 length: 14 amino acids. From germline, CDR1 is MRHNA and CDR2 SNTAGT. V dropped 3 bases and J dropped 4 bases, with 11 bases sitting between them. For the CDR3, the DNA is TGTGCCAGCAGTGATAGTCTAGTTTCAGATACGCAGTATTTT. It encodes CASSDSLVSDTQYF.

The J gene is TRBJ1-4, the V gene TRBV7-2; D gene uncertain. This CDR3 comprises 12 residues. The germline V gene encodes CDR1 SGHTA and CDR2 FQGNSA. V was pared by 3 bases and J by 8 bases, with 7 bases between. This CDR3 is CASSFYREKLFF. CDR3 in DNA: TGTGCCAGCAGCTTTTACCGGGAAAAACTGTTTTTT.

The rearrangement uses TRBV7-9 and TRBJ2-7, with D perhaps TRBD1 (6 bases). The CDR3 runs 16 residues. V was trimmed by 2 bases and J by 6 bases, leaving 20 bases between them. CDR1 and CDR2 (germline): SEHNR, FQNEAQ (reference sequence). CDR3 sequence (DNA): TGTGCCAGCAGCTTAAGTAGCCAGGGGACCTTACGCGAGCAGTACTTC. Residues: CASSLSSQGTLREQYF.

V is TRBV2 and J is TRBJ1-6; D gene unclear. This CDR3 contains 14 residues. V was shortened by 6 bases and J by 12 bases, with 18 bases between the two germline ends. Germline CDR1 and CDR2: SNHLY and FYNNEI. CDR3 protein: CASSTQTGRGPLHF. DNA for the CDR3: TGTGCCAGCAGCACCCAGACGGGCCGGGGACCCCTCCACTTT.

The CDR3 DNA sequence: TGCAGCGTTGTAAGCCGCGGGGCTCAGGATGGCTACACCTTC. This gives the protein CSVVSRGAQDGYTF. The V and J genes are TRBV29-1 and TRBJ1-2, with a tentative D call TRBD1 (5 bases). Trimming removed 4 bases from V and 6 bases from J, with 18 bases in between. The germline gives CDR1 SQVTM, CDR2 ANQGSEA. The CDR3 consists of 14 residues.

This chain uses TRBV4-3 with TRBJ1-2, with D possibly being TRBD1 (6 bases). Germline CDR1 LGHNA, CDR2 YSLEER. The CDR3 consists of 14 residues. Trimming pared 0 bases from V and 3 bases from J, leaving 8 bases between. The CDR3 DNA sequence: TGCGCCAGCAGCCAAGAGTGGACAGACTATGGCTACACCTTC. Protein: CASSQEWTDYGYTF.

The chain carries TRBV6-1 and TRBJ1-1; 7 bases are shared with TRBD1. CDR3 size: 13 residues. Germline V gene lookup returns CDR1 MNHNS and CDR2 SASEGT. Trimming took 2 bases from V and 10 from J; bases not matched to a gene: 7. The CDR3 nucleotides are TGTGCCAGCAGTGAACTAACCGACAGGGTAGCTTTCTTT. Translation gives CASSELTDRVAFF.

This rearrangement joins TRBV6-5 to TRBJ2-5; D is ambiguous. The end of the DNA aligns better with TRBJ2-7, so the J call may be wrong. The CDR3 sequence is 12 residues long. CDR1 MNHEY and CDR2 SVGAGI come from the germline V gene. The CDR3 DNA reads TGTGCCAGCAAAGGCGGTACCTACGAGCAGTACTTC. It translates to CASKGGTYEQYF.

The rearrangement joins TRBV5-1 to TRBJ2-1; maybe TRBD1 (6 bases). Germline CDR1 is SGHRS and CDR2 is YFSETQ. V lost 5 bases and J 3 bases, leaving 15 bases between the germline ends. CDR3 length equals 15 residues. The CDR3 bases are TGCGCCAGCAGTCCTGGTTGGGGGCTCTACAATGAGCAGTTCTTC. The encoded protein is CASSPGWGLYNEQFF.

The chain recombines TRBV7-2 with TRBJ1-1, with D unresolved. This CDR3 has 14 residues. CDR1 SGHTA and CDR2 FQGNSA come from the germline V gene. Deletions cut 2 bases from V and 1 base from J, with 8 bases between. Here the CDR3 reads CASSLWQTNTEAFF. The CDR3 coding sequence is TGTGCCAGCAGCTTATGGCAAACGAACACTGAAGCTTTCTTT.

This clone turned up a few times. The V and J genes are TRBV5-6 and TRBJ1-3; D is unresolved. The CDR3 spans 14 residues. V shed 2 bases and J shed 0 bases, with 6 bases lying between them. Per germline, CDR1 SGHDT and CDR2 YYEEEE. CDR3 loop: CASSFGSSGNTIYF. CDR3 bases: TGTGCCAGCAGCTTTGGGAGCTCTGGAAACACCATATATTTT.

This chain links TRBV2 with TRBJ2-7; TRBD2 aligns across 7 bases. The V gene end was trimmed by 6 bases and the J gene end by 3 bases; junction bases not matched to a gene: 11. The length of the CDR3 is 15 residues. CDR1 SNHLY and CDR2 FYNNEI come from the germline V gene. The CDR3 region has the DNA TGTGCCAGCAGGGATCTGGGAGGGAATTACTACGAGCAGTACTTC. Protein sequence: CASRDLGGNYYEQYF.

This rearrangement joins TRBV18 to TRBJ1-1; possibly TRBD1 for D (6 bases). This CDR3 spans 16 amino acids. V lost 0 bases and J lost 0, with 11 bases in between. Germline CDR1 and CDR2: KGHSH and LQKENI. CDR3 region: CASSPPGQGLNTEAFF. In DNA, the CDR3 is TGTGCCAGCTCACCACCAGGGCAGGGGTTGAACACTGAAGCTTTCTTT.

The chain uses TRBV7-8 and TRBJ1-2; D not resolved. Germline V gene data show CDR1 as SGHVS and CDR2 as FQNEAQ. V was clipped by 2 bases and J by 2 bases, with 6 bases between them. The CDR3 sequence is 13 residues long. The CDR3 loop reads CASSLTANYGYTF. For the CDR3, the DNA is TGTGCCAGCAGCTTAACAGCAAACTATGGCTACACCTTC.

This clone was recorded once. This chain joins TRBV5-5 and TRBJ2-5; TRBD2 aligns across 7 bases. The CDR3 is 13 residues long. J lost 2 bases, V lost 3 bases, and 1 base had no gene match. CDR1 is SGHKS, CDR2 YYEKEE, per germline (reference sequence). The CDR3: CASSSLAQETQYF. The CDR3 DNA reads TGTGCCAGCAGCTCACTAGCGCAAGAGACCCAGTACTTC.

V and J are TRBV9 and TRBJ2-5; TRBD2 aligns across 7 bases. Germline trimming cut 0 bases from V and 4 bases from J; bases unmatched to any gene: 9. This CDR3 has 16 amino acids. The germline V gene encodes CDR1 SGDLS and CDR2 YYNGEE. CDR3 residues: CASSVGAGDPRETQYF. The CDR3, as DNA: TGTGCCAGCAGCGTAGGCGCGGGGGACCCCCGAGAGACCCAGTACTTC.

V is TRBV27 and J is TRBJ1-1, with D possibly being TRBD1 (6 bases). The CDR3 covers 16 residues. V was cut by 6 bases and J by 7 bases, with 24 bases left in between. The germline gives CDR1 MNHEY, CDR2 SMNVEV (reference sequence). CDR3 coding DNA: TGTGCCAGCAGCCCCCGCAGGGCTAGGGGGGGGTTTGAAGCTTTCTTT. This sequence encodes CASSPRRARGGFEAFF.

This clone showed up just a few times. The chain uses TRBV6-1 and TRBJ1-3; D is possibly TRBD1 (6 bases). Germline CDR1 and CDR2: MNHNS and SASEGT. Trimming shortened V by 7 bases and J by 0 bases, and 13 bases separated the two germline ends. This CDR3 region has 15 residues. CDR3 sequence reads: CASTRTADSGNTIYF. In DNA form, the CDR3 reads TGTGCCAGCACCAGGACAGCGGACTCTGGAAACACCATATATTTT.

The chain recombines TRBV6-1 with TRBJ2-2, with D perhaps matching TRBD1 (6 bases). CDR1 MNHNS and CDR2 SASEGT come from the germline V gene. V was cut by 7 bases and J by 0 bases, with 12 bases left in between. CDR3 size: 15 residues. The CDR3 reads CASIYRDANTGELFF. The CDR3, as DNA: TGTGCCAGCATATACAGGGACGCGAACACCGGGGAGCTGTTTTTT.

The chain links TRBV6-1 to TRBJ2-5; no clear D gene. CDR3 length equals 15 residues. Trimming removed 0 bases at V and 2 bases at J, with 10 bases between. The germline gives CDR1 MNHNS, CDR2 SASEGT. This chain's CDR3 is CASSEAESRQETQYF. The CDR3 region has the DNA TGTGCCAGCAGTGAAGCCGAGTCCAGGCAAGAGACCCAGTACTTC.